A selection of T cell receptor beta chains follows, all from one sample in a study of blood T cell repertoires in COVID-19. Measured with immunoSEQ multiplex PCR; TCRdb has only the in-frame clones, and not every one. The sample lists approximately 250,000 clones; 85% were seen once. The sequenced material came from peripheral blood. The source is a woman in her fifties or sixties with active or convalescent COVID-19. Each CDR3 is given with its conserved first and last residue. The D gene is left open where the match is weak. The size of a clone is reported for some rows only, either as once, few or many, or as a class for expanded clones.

j_gene: TRBJ2-5
d_gene: NA
abundance: NA
v_gene: TRBV6-6
CDR3nt: TGTGCCAGCGCTATGCAAGAGACCCAGTACTTC
CDR3aa: CASAMQETQYF

j_gene: TRBJ2-7
d_gene: TRBD1
abundance: NA
v_gene: TRBV18
CDR3nt: TGTGCCAGCTCACCCCAACCTCCGGGACAGGGCGCCCACGAGCAGTACTTC
CDR3aa: CASSPQPPGQGAHEQYF

j_gene: TRBJ2-1
d_gene: TRBD1
abundance: NA
v_gene: TRBV11-2
CDR3nt: TGTGCCAGCAGCTTAAAGACAGGGAGATCCTACAATGAGCAGTTCTTC
CDR3aa: CASSLKTGRSYNEQFF

j_gene: TRBJ2-3
d_gene: NA
abundance: NA
v_gene: TRBV7-9
CDR3nt: TGTGCCAGCAGCTGGGACTTTGACGGACCCACAGATACGCAGTATTTT
CDR3aa: CASSWDFDGPTDTQYF

j_gene: TRBJ2-7
d_gene: TRBD1
abundance: NA
v_gene: TRBV10-3
CDR3nt: TGTGCCATCAGTGACCGGACAGGGGGATCAATCTACGAGCAGTACTTC
CDR3aa: CAISDRTGGSIYEQYF

j_gene: TRBJ1-3
d_gene: NA
abundance: once
v_gene: TRBV30
CDR3nt: TGTGCCTGGACCCTAGGGAGCTCTGGAAACACCATATATTTT
CDR3aa: CAWTLGSSGNTIYF

j_gene: TRBJ2-5
d_gene: TRBD2
abundance: once
v_gene: TRBV7-9
CDR3nt: TGTGCCAGCAGCTACCCCGGTGTAGCGGGGGGTAAGACCCAGTACTTC
CDR3aa: CASSYPGVAGGKTQYF

j_gene: TRBJ2-1
d_gene: TRBD2
abundance: once
v_gene: TRBV3-1/TRBV3-2
CDR3nt: TGTGCCAGCAGCCAAGATGAACTAGCGGGAGGTCGCGGTTACAATGAGCAGTTCTTC
CDR3aa: CASSQDELAGGRGYNEQFF

j_gene: TRBJ2-3
d_gene: TRBD1
abundance: few
v_gene: TRBV28
CDR3nt: TGTGCCAGCAGTTTCCCGACAGGGTCTAGAACAGATACGCAGTATTTT
CDR3aa: CASSFPTGSRTDTQYF

j_gene: TRBJ1-5
d_gene: NA
abundance: NA
v_gene: TRBV20-1
CDR3nt: TGCAGTGCTAGTGTGGCAAATCAGCCCCAGCATTTT
CDR3aa: CSASVANQPQHF

j_gene: TRBJ1-6
d_gene: TRBD1
abundance: few
v_gene: TRBV3-1/TRBV3-2
CDR3nt: TGTGCCAGCAGCCAAGGGGACAGGGGTTATTCACCCCTCCACTTT
CDR3aa: CASSQGDRGYSPLHF

j_gene: TRBJ1-5
d_gene: NA
abundance: once
v_gene: TRBV19
CDR3nt: TGTGCCAGTAGAGGAGGGGATCAGCCCCAGCATTTT
CDR3aa: CASRGGDQPQHF

j_gene: TRBJ1-1
d_gene: NA
abundance: NA
v_gene: TRBV5-1
CDR3nt: TGCGCCAGCAGCCCTCGGGGGGGGGCCGGGGACACTGAAGCTTTCTTT
CDR3aa: CASSPRGGAGDTEAFF

j_gene: TRBJ1-2
d_gene: NA
abundance: NA
v_gene: TRBV5-1
CDR3nt: TGCGCCAGCAGCTTGGCCTCACTAGCTAACTATGGCTACACCTTC
CDR3aa: CASSLASLANYGYTF

j_gene: TRBJ2-3
d_gene: NA
abundance: NA
v_gene: TRBV19
CDR3nt: TGTGCCAGTAAGACACAAAGAAGCACAGATACGCAGTATTTT
CDR3aa: CASKTQRSTDTQYF

j_gene: TRBJ2-1
d_gene: NA
abundance: NA
v_gene: TRBV24-1
CDR3nt: TGTGCCACCAGTGAACCGGACACCTTAACCAATGAGCAGTTCTTC
CDR3aa: CATSEPDTLTNEQFF

j_gene: TRBJ2-7
d_gene: NA
abundance: NA
v_gene: TRBV2
CDR3nt: TGTGCCAGCAGCCAGGGTTATTCGGCCTACGAGCAGTACTTC
CDR3aa: CASSQGYSAYEQYF

j_gene: TRBJ2-6
d_gene: TRBD1
abundance: NA
v_gene: TRBV11-2
CDR3nt: TGTGCCAGCAGCTGGACAGGAACCCGCTCTGGGGCCAACGTCCTGACTTTC
CDR3aa: CASSWTGTRSGANVLTF

j_gene: TRBJ1-3
d_gene: NA
abundance: NA
v_gene: TRBV7-9
CDR3nt: TGTGCCAGCAGCTTAGCGCTATCCCCAGGAAACACCATATATTTT
CDR3aa: CASSLALSPGNTIYF

j_gene: TRBJ1-2
d_gene: TRBD1
abundance: NA
v_gene: TRBV6-5
CDR3nt: TGTGCCAACCGAGGACAGGGGGCGGAGGGCTACACCTTC
CDR3aa: CANRGQGAEGYTF

j_gene: TRBJ1-5
d_gene: NA
abundance: NA
v_gene: TRBV4-2
CDR3nt: TGTGCCAGCAGCCAAGGAATTCCGGGGTATCAGCCCCAGCATTTT
CDR3aa: CASSQGIPGYQPQHF

j_gene: TRBJ2-3
d_gene: TRBD2
abundance: NA
v_gene: TRBV6-5
CDR3nt: TGTGCCAGCAGGCGGGGGGGCCGGAGCACAGATACGCAGTATTTT
CDR3aa: CASRRGGRSTDTQYF

j_gene: TRBJ1-5
d_gene: NA
abundance: once
v_gene: TRBV19
CDR3nt: TGTGCCAGTAGTCCGGGAAGGAAACAGCCCCAGCATTTT
CDR3aa: CASSPGRKQPQHF

j_gene: TRBJ1-2
d_gene: NA
abundance: NA
v_gene: TRBV29-1
CDR3nt: TGCAGCGTTTACCCTAGGACAGCCGGAGGCTACACCTTC
CDR3aa: CSVYPRTAGGYTF

j_gene: TRBJ1-2
d_gene: NA
abundance: NA
v_gene: TRBV12-3/TRBV12-4
CDR3nt: TGTGCCAGCAGTTTAGCCGGAGACTATGGCTACACCTTC
CDR3aa: CASSLAGDYGYTF

j_gene: TRBJ1-2
d_gene: NA
abundance: NA
v_gene: TRBV2
CDR3nt: TGTGCCAGCAGTCAGATCGACTATGGCTACACCTTC
CDR3aa: CASSQIDYGYTF

j_gene: TRBJ1-2
d_gene: NA
abundance: NA
v_gene: TRBV2
CDR3nt: TGTGCCAGCAGGCACGGGGATCGTGGCTACACCTTC
CDR3aa: CASRHGDRGYTF

j_gene: TRBJ2-7
d_gene: NA
abundance: NA
v_gene: TRBV21-1
CDR3nt: TGTGCCAGCACCGAAAAGGGGCGAGGGACACAGACCTACGAGCAGTACTTC
CDR3aa: CASTEKGRGTQTYEQYF

j_gene: TRBJ2-2
d_gene: NA
abundance: NA
v_gene: TRBV5-1
CDR3nt: TGCGCCAGCAGTAATCCAGGGAACACCGGGGAGCTGTTTTTT
CDR3aa: CASSNPGNTGELFF

j_gene: TRBJ2-1
d_gene: NA
abundance: NA
v_gene: TRBV24-1
CDR3nt: TGTGCCACCTCTTCCGGGGGCTCCTACAATGAGCAGTTCTTC
CDR3aa: CATSSGGSYNEQFF

j_gene: TRBJ1-6
d_gene: TRBD1
abundance: NA
v_gene: TRBV19
CDR3nt: TGTGCCAGTAGTCTCACCGGGACAGGGCTTAATTCACCCCTCCACTTT
CDR3aa: CASSLTGTGLNSPLHF

j_gene: TRBJ2-1
d_gene: TRBD2
abundance: NA
v_gene: TRBV10-3
CDR3nt: TGTGCCTCCCCAGGTCGGGAGGTCTCCTACAATGAGCAGTTCTTC
CDR3aa: CASPGREVSYNEQFF

j_gene: TRBJ2-5
d_gene: NA
abundance: NA
v_gene: TRBV24-1
CDR3nt: TGTGCCACCAGTGACACAAAAGAGACCCAGTACTTC
CDR3aa: CATSDTKETQYF

j_gene: TRBJ2-5
d_gene: TRBD2
abundance: NA
v_gene: TRBV28
CDR3nt: TGTGCCAGCACTGCGTTGGCGGGGGAGGAGACCCAGTACTTC
CDR3aa: CASTALAGEETQYF

j_gene: TRBJ2-1
d_gene: NA
abundance: NA
v_gene: TRBV10-3
CDR3nt: TGTGCCATCAGTGAGCCCGGGCCCAACCAGGGCAATGAGCAGTTCTTC
CDR3aa: CAISEPGPNQGNEQFF

j_gene: TRBJ2-1
d_gene: TRBD2
abundance: NA
v_gene: TRBV5-4
CDR3nt: TGTGCCAGCAGCTTTGGAGGCGGGAGGTCGGGCAATGAGCAGTTCTTC
CDR3aa: CASSFGGGRSGNEQFF

j_gene: TRBJ2-4
d_gene: TRBD2
abundance: NA
v_gene: TRBV11-2
CDR3nt: TGTGCCAGCAGCACGGGACTAGCGGGGGTCCTAGCCAAAAACATTCAGTACTTC
CDR3aa: CASSTGLAGVLAKNIQYF

j_gene: TRBJ1-2
d_gene: TRBD1
abundance: NA
v_gene: TRBV29-1
CDR3nt: TGCAGCGTTGAAGTGACAGGGGTCCCAACTAGGGGCTACACCTTC
CDR3aa: CSVEVTGVPTRGYTF

j_gene: TRBJ1-1
d_gene: TRBD1
abundance: NA
v_gene: TRBV7-9
CDR3nt: TGTGCCAGCACCTCTGGACAGGGAGGTAACACTGAAGCTTTCTTT
CDR3aa: CASTSGQGGNTEAFF

j_gene: TRBJ2-7
d_gene: TRBD2
abundance: NA
v_gene: TRBV5-1
CDR3nt: TGCGCCAGCAGCCTTAGGCTAGCGGGAGGGACGGCCTACGAGCAGTACTTC
CDR3aa: CASSLRLAGGTAYEQYF

j_gene: TRBJ1-2
d_gene: NA
abundance: NA
v_gene: TRBV6-5
CDR3nt: TGTGCCAGCAGTTACCTGGAGGGTCTGGCCTATGGCTACACCTTC
CDR3aa: CASSYLEGLAYGYTF

j_gene: TRBJ2-1
d_gene: NA
abundance: once
v_gene: TRBV28
CDR3nt: TGTGCCAGCAGTCGAGGACATAATGAGCAGTTCTTC
CDR3aa: CASSRGHNEQFF

j_gene: TRBJ2-1
d_gene: TRBD1
abundance: NA
v_gene: TRBV9
CDR3nt: TGTGCCAGCAGCGCAGGGGACAGGTACAATGAGCAGTTCTTC
CDR3aa: CASSAGDRYNEQFF

j_gene: TRBJ2-3
d_gene: TRBD2
abundance: NA
v_gene: TRBV7-8
CDR3nt: TGTGCCAGCAGTCGAGCGGGGGGACTAGCGGGAGTAGATACGCAGTATTTT
CDR3aa: CASSRAGGLAGVDTQYF

j_gene: TRBJ1-5
d_gene: TRBD1
abundance: NA
v_gene: TRBV6-6
CDR3nt: TGTGCCAGCAGTCTACTAGGGGGCGGGGATCAGCCCCAGCATTTT
CDR3aa: CASSLLGGGDQPQHF

j_gene: TRBJ1-5
d_gene: NA
abundance: NA
v_gene: TRBV27
CDR3nt: TGTGCCAGCAGTTTTACAGTTAATCAGCCCCAGCATTTT
CDR3aa: CASSFTVNQPQHF

j_gene: TRBJ2-2
d_gene: NA
abundance: NA
v_gene: TRBV19
CDR3nt: TGTGCCAGTAGTATGAACAAGAACACCGGGGAGCTGTTTTTT
CDR3aa: CASSMNKNTGELFF

j_gene: TRBJ1-5
d_gene: NA
abundance: NA
v_gene: TRBV19
CDR3nt: TGTGCCAGTAGTATAGTTGCCAGGGATCAGCCCCAGCATTTT
CDR3aa: CASSIVARDQPQHF

j_gene: TRBJ2-2
d_gene: NA
abundance: NA
v_gene: TRBV5-1
CDR3nt: TGCGCCAGCAGCTTAACAGGGACCGGGGAGCTGTTTTTT
CDR3aa: CASSLTGTGELFF